Included here is one T cell receptor beta chain sequence, with context. Its antigen is undetermined. Samples each yielded at least 6 micrograms of total RNA. The sample comes from a study of blood T cells in healthy people across ages. Study conclusions and caveats: A strong correlation between TCR beta diversity and naive T cell percentage was seen. The study could not conclusively compare naive and antigen-experienced cells, given its unsorted PBMCs.

The authors ran a second PCR of roughly 6 to 11 cycles using a sample-barcoded 5' primer and a J-beta primer mix. MiXCR, applied by TCRdb to the 5' RACE reads, yields one record per CDR3 protein. The sample has around 800,000 distinct CDR3 sequences, 40% to 50% seen once. V was pared by 3 bases and J by 7 bases, with 12 bases between. CDR1 is LGHNA, CDR2 YSLEER, per germline. This CDR3 has 13 amino acids. The chain is built from TRBV4-3 and TRBJ2-5, with a possible D match to TRBD2 (5 bases). Sequenced material: blood. This receptor was obtained from a man aged 55 to 70 in good health. The CDR3 loop reads CASSQSARGTQYF. DNA for the CDR3: TGCGCCAGCAGCCAGTCAGCCCGGGGGACCCAGTACTTC.